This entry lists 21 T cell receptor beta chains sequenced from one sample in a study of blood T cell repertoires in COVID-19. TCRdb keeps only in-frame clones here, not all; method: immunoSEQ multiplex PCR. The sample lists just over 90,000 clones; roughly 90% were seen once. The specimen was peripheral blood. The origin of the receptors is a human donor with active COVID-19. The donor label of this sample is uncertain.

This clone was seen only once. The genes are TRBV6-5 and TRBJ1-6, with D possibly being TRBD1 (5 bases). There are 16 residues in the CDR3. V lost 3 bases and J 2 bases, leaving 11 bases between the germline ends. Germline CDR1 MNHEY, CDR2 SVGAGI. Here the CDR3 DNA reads TGTGCCAGCAGTTATATTAGGGGTACCTATAATTCACCCCTCCACTTT. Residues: CASSYIRGTYNSPLHF.

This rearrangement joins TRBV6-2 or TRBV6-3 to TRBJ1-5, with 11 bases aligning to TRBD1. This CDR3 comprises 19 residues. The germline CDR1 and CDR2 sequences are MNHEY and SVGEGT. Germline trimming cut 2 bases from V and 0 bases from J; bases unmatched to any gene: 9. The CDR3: CASSYISSGTGGSNQPQHF. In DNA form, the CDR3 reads TGTGCCAGCAGTTACATTTCGTCTGGGACAGGGGGTAGCAATCAGCCCCAGCATTTT.

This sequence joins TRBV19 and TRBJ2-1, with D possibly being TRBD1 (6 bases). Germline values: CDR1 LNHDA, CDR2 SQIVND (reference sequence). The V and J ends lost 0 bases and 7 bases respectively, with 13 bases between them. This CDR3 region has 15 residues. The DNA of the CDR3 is TGTGCCAGTAGTATAGATCACAGGGTCCGAAATGAGCAGTTCTTC. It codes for CASSIDHRVRNEQFF.

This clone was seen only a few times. The CDR3 DNA is TGTGCCAGCAGTAGACAGGGCCGCTTCTACAATGAGCAGTTCTTC. Translation: CASSRQGRFYNEQFF. This chain uses TRBV6-2 or TRBV6-3 with TRBJ2-1; 7 bases are a match to TRBD1. CDR1 MNHEY and CDR2 SVGEGT come from the germline V gene. J gave up 3 bases and V 5 bases, and 7 bases lay outside the gene matches. The CDR3 loop spans 15 amino acids.

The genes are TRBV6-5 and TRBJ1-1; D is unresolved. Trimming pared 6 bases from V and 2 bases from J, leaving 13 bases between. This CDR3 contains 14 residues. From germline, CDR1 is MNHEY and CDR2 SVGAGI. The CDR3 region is CASRNGRGNTEAFF. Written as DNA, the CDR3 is TGTGCCAGCAGAAACGGGCGGGGAAACACTGAAGCTTTCTTT.

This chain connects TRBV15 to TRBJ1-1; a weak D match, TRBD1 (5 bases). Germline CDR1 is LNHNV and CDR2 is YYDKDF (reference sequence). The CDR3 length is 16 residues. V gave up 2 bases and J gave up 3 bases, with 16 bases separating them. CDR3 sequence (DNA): TGTGCCACCAGCAGACATAACTTGGGGGGAGACACTGAAGCTTTCTTT. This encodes CATSRHNLGGDTEAFF.

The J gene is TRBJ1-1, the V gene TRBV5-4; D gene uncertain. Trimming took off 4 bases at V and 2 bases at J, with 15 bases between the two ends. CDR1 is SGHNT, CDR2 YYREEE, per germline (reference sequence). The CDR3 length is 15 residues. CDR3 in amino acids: CASSRGGEVNTEAFF. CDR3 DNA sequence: TGTGCCAGCAGCCGCGGCGGAGAAGTAAACACTGAAGCTTTCTTT.

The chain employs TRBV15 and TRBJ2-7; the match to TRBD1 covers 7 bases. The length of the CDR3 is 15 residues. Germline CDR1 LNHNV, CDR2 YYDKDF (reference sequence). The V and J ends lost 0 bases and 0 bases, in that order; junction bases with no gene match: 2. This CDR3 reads CATSREQGVSYEQYF. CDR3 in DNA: TGTGCCACCAGCAGAGAGCAGGGGGTCTCCTACGAGCAGTACTTC.

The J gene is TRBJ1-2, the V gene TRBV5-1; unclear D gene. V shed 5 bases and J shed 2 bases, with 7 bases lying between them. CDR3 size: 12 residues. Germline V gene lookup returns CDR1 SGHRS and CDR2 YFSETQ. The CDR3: CASSLSNYGYTF. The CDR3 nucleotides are TGCGCCAGCAGTCTAAGCAACTATGGCTACACCTTC.

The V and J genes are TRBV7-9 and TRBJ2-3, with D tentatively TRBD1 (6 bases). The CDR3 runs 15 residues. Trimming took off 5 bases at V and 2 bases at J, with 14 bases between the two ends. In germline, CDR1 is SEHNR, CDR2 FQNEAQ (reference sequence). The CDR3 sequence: CASSLAGVYTDTQYF. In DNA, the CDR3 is TGTGCCAGCAGCCTGGCAGGGGTTTACACAGATACGCAGTATTTT.

The CDR3, as DNA: TGTGCCAGCAGCTTAGGGGACAGTTTATATGGCTACACCTTC. Translated: CASSLGDSLYGYTF. The rearrangement joins TRBV7-8 to TRBJ1-2; 7 positions match TRBD1. V lost 1 base and J lost 5; bases outside the gene matches: 4. Germline V gives CDR1 SGHVS, CDR2 FQNEAQ. The CDR3 spans 14 residues.

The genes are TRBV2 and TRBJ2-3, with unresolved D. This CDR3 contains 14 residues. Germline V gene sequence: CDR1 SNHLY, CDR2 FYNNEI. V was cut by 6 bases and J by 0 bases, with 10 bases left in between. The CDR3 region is CASRSDPSTDTQYF. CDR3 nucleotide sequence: TGTGCCAGCAGAAGCGACCCCAGCACAGATACGCAGTATTTT.

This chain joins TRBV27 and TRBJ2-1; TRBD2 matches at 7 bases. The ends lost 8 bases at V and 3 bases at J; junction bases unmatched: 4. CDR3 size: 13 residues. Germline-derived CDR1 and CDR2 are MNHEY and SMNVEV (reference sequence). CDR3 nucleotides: TGTGCCAGCCGACTAGCCGGCTACAATGAGCAGTTCTTC. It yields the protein CASRLAGYNEQFF.

CDR3 coding DNA: TGCAGCGTTGGCCAGGGCTATGGCTACACCTTC. It yields the protein CSVGQGYGYTF. This rearrangement joins TRBV29-1 to TRBJ1-2; D possibly corresponds to TRBD1 (5 bases). CDR1 and CDR2 from the germline V gene are SQVTM and ANQGSEA. V was cut by 4 bases and J by 4 bases, with 7 bases left in between. This CDR3 contains 11 residues.

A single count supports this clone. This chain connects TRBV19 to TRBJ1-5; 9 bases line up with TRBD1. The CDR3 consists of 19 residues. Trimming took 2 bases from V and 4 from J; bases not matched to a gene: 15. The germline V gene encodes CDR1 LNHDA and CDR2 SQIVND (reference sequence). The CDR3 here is CASSISVGQGNLRNQPQHF. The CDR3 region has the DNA TGTGCCAGTAGTATATCAGTAGGACAGGGGAATCTGAGGAATCAGCCCCAGCATTTT.

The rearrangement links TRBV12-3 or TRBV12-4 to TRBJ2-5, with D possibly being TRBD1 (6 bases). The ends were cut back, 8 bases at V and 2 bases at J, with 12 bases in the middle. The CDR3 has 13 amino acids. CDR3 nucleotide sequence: TGTGCCAGCGGGAGAGGACAGCAAGAGACCCAGTACTTC. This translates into CASGRGQQETQYF.

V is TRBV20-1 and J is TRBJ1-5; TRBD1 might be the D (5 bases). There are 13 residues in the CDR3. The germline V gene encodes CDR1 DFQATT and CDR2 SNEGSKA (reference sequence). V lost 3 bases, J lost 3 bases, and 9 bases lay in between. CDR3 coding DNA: TGCAGTGCTAGTTCAGGGCTCAATCAGCCCCAGCATTTT. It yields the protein CSASSGLNQPQHF.

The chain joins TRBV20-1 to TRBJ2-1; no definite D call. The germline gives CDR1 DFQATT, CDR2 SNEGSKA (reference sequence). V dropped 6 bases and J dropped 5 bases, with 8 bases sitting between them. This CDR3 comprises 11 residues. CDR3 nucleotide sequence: TGCAGTGCGACTGAGGACAATGAGCAGTTCTTC. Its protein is CSATEDNEQFF.

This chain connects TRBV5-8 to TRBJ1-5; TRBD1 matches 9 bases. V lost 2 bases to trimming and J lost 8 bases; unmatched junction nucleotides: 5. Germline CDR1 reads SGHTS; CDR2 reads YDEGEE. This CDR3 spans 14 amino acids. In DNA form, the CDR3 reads TGTGCCAGCAGCTTCGGACAGGGGAGGAAGCCCCAGCATTTT. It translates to CASSFGQGRKPQHF.

CDR3 DNA: TGTGCCAGCAGCCGGACAGGGCGGGGGAGCAATCAGCCCCAGCATTTT. Translation: CASSRTGRGSNQPQHF. The chain carries TRBV5-6 and TRBJ1-5, with 8 bases fitting TRBD1. CDR1 is SGHDT and CDR2 is YYEEEE in the germline V gene. CDR3 length: 16 residues. Losses at the gene ends were 4 bases for V and 1 base for J; bases not matched to a gene: 7.

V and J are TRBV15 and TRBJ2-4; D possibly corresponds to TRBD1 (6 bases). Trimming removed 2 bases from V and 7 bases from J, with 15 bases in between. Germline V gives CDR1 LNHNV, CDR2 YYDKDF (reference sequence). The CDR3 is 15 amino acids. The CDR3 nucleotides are TGTGCCACCAGCAGAACCAACAGGGCAGGGAACATTCAGTACTTC. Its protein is CATSRTNRAGNIQYF.